These 22 T cell receptor beta chains were all obtained from the same sample, sequenced in a study of blood T cells in healthy people across ages. The use of a sample-barcoded 5' primer and a J-beta primer mix characterized a second PCR of roughly 6 to 11 cycles. TCRdb called the 5' RACE reads again in MiXCR, with one record for every CDR3 protein. The data contain approximately 770,000 distinct CDR3 sequences, roughly 64% of them singletons. Input material: blood. The receptors were sampled from a man aged 30-40 years in good health.

The V and J genes are TRBV3-1 and TRBJ2-7; D is ambiguous. The ends were cut back, 1 base at V and 3 bases at J, with 10 bases in the middle. The CDR3 sequence is 14 residues long. Germline CDR1 reads LGHDT; CDR2 reads YNNKEL (reference sequence). This CDR3 is CASSQGGSYYEQYF. For the CDR3, the DNA is TGTGCCAGCAGCCAAGGTGGCAGCTACTACGAGCAGTACTTC.

The chain links TRBV10-3 to TRBJ2-2; either TRBD1 or TRBD2 may supply D (6 bases each). This CDR3 spans 16 amino acids. Trimming stripped 8 bases from V and 0 bases from J, with 16 bases between. Germline V gene lookup returns CDR1 ENHRY and CDR2 SYGVKD. Written as DNA, the CDR3 is TGTGCCATCGCTGTCGGGGGCGGGACGAACACCGGGGAGCTGTTTTTT. Translation gives CAIAVGGGTNTGELFF.

The chain carries TRBV5-1 and TRBJ2-1; D possibly uses TRBD1 or TRBD2 (5 bases each). Deletions cut 0 bases from V and 8 bases from J, with 12 bases between. The germline CDR1 and CDR2 sequences are SGHRS and YFSETQ. The CDR3 sequence is 14 residues long. CDR3 sequence (DNA): TGCGCCAGCAGCTTGGCCTGGGGGAGCCATGAGCAGTTCTTC. Its protein is CASSLAWGSHEQFF. The entire variable domain, with the rest obtained from reference TRBV5-1 and TRBJ2-1, is as follows: KAGVTQTPRYLIKTRGQQVTLSCSPISGHRSVSWYQQTPGQGLQFLFEYFSETQRNKGNFPGRFSGRQFSNSRSEMNVSTLELGDSALYLCASSLAWGSHEQFFGPGTRLTVL.

The J gene is TRBJ2-3, the V gene TRBV10-2; D is uncertain. Between the trimmed V and J ends, which lost 7 bases and 3 bases, there was a span of 8 bases. CDR3 length: 12 amino acids. In germline, CDR1 is WSHSY, CDR2 SAAADI. CDR3 sequence reads: CASTPWTDTQYF. The CDR3 DNA follows: TGCGCCAGCACTCCGTGGACAGATACGCAGTATTTT.

V is TRBV27 and J is TRBJ2-1; perhaps D is TRBD1 or TRBD2 (6 bases each). The V and J ends lost 5 bases and 6 bases respectively, with 14 bases between them. Germline CDR1 reads MNHEY; CDR2 reads SMNVEV (reference sequence). The CDR3 consists of 14 residues. The CDR3 nucleotides read TGTGCCAGCAGTCCGGGGGCTGGTGGCAATGAGCAGTTCTTC. Its translation is CASSPGAGGNEQFF.

The chain has TRBV20-1 and TRBJ2-3, with TRBD2 matching 13 bases. CDR1 DFQATT and CDR2 SNEGSKA come from the germline V gene (reference sequence). J was trimmed by 7 bases and V by 4 bases; bases with no gene match: 8. The CDR3 runs to 15 residues. CDR3 DNA sequence: TGCAGTGCTACCGGGACTAGCGGGATGTCATATACGCAGTATTTT. This encodes CSATGTSGMSYTQYF.

The chain carries TRBV5-6 and TRBJ2-7; D not certain. The CDR3 runs to 15 residues. V dropped 5 bases and J dropped 3 bases, with 18 bases sitting between them. The germline V gene has CDR1 SGHDT and CDR2 YYEEEE. In DNA, the CDR3 is TGTGCCAGCAGTAGTGAGCCAGGATTGAACTACGAGCAGTACTTC. Protein sequence: CASSSEPGLNYEQYF.

The J gene is TRBJ2-7, the V gene TRBV5-1; perhaps TRBD1 as D (6 bases). This CDR3 contains 15 residues. Between the trimmed V and J ends, which lost 2 bases and 4 bases, there was a span of 16 bases. Germline-derived CDR1 and CDR2 are SGHRS and YFSETQ. In DNA, the CDR3 is TGCGCCAGCAGCTTATATGGGGAGACAGGATACGAGCAGTACTTC. Protein sequence: CASSLYGETGYEQYF. The whole variable domain, remainder taken from reference TRBV5-1 and TRBJ2-7, is KAGVTQTPRYLIKTRGQQVTLSCSPISGHRSVSWYQQTPGQGLQFLFEYFSETQRNKGNFPGRFSGRQFSNSRSEMNVSTLELGDSALYLCASSLYGETGYEQYFGPGTRLTVT.

This sequence joins TRBV11-2 and TRBJ2-3; D is ambiguous. Germline assignment: CDR1 SGHAT and CDR2 FQNNGV. The V and J ends lost 2 bases and 1 base respectively, with 10 bases between them. CDR3 length equals 15 residues. CDR3 sequence (DNA): TGTGCCAGCAGCTTAAATTCCCGGGGCACAGATACGCAGTATTTT. Translation gives CASSLNSRGTDTQYF.

This chain joins TRBV29-1 and TRBJ2-3, with 8 bases fitting TRBD2. Trimming at V came to 4 bases and at J to 6 bases, leaving 12 bases not matched to a gene. Germline V CDR1 and CDR2: SQVTM, ANQGSEA. CDR3 length equals 15 residues. CDR3 in DNA: TGCAGCGTTGTACGGGAGGGCCGGGGCCGTGATACGCAGTATTTT. As protein: CSVVREGRGRDTQYF.

This clonotype was picked up a small number of times. V and J are TRBV20-1 and TRBJ2-3; unclear D gene. The germline V gene has CDR1 DFQATT and CDR2 SNEGSKA (reference sequence). V shed 5 bases and J shed 0 bases, with 12 bases lying between them. This CDR3 spans 14 amino acids. CDR3 DNA: TGCAGTGCTGGTCGCCAGCAGAGCACAGATACGCAGTATTTT. Translation gives CSAGRQQSTDTQYF.

This clonotype appeared a few times. The rearrangement uses TRBV4-2 and TRBJ2-1, with D tentatively TRBD1 (6 bases). Trimming pared 0 bases from V and 9 bases from J, leaving 18 bases between. The germline V gene has CDR1 LGHNA and CDR2 YNFKEQ. The CDR3 extends over 16 amino acids. Written as DNA, the CDR3 is TGTGCCAGCAGCCAAGATTTCGGGACATGGGTCACTGAGCAGTTCTTC. This translates into CASSQDFGTWVTEQFF.

This clonotype has a handful of counts. The rearrangement joins TRBV20-1 to TRBJ2-1, with TRBD2 matching 8 bases. This CDR3 is 15 amino acids long. The germline V gene has CDR1 DFQATT and CDR2 SNEGSKA (reference sequence). Germline trimming cut 0 bases from V and 4 bases from J; bases unmatched to any gene: 5. The CDR3 here is CSARDLERGYNEQFF. In DNA, the CDR3 is TGCAGTGCTAGAGATCTTGAGCGGGGGTACAATGAGCAGTTCTTC.

This clonotype was detected only a few times. The V gene is TRBV29-1, the J gene TRBJ2-7, with TRBD2 as a possible D gene (6 bases). CDR3 length: 14 amino acids. Germline assignment: CDR1 SQVTM and CDR2 ANQGSEA. V gave up 6 bases and J gave up 2 bases, with 17 bases separating them. CDR3 amino acids: CSVGGGGITYEQYF. Written as DNA, the CDR3 is TGCAGCGTGGGCGGAGGCGGGATCACCTACGAGCAGTACTTC.

Concerning this clonotype itself: At one end, the junction sequence differs from germline, possibly due to a read error. The V gene is TRBV25-1, the J gene TRBJ2-3, with 11 nucleotides matching TRBD2. The CDR3 runs 19 residues. CDR1 and CDR2 from the germline V gene are MGHDK and SYGVNS. CDR3 amino acids: CVSSENLVVDSGRAETQYF. CDR3 bases: TGTGTCAGCAGTGAAAACTTGGTTGTGGATAGCGGGAGGGCAGAGACGCAGTATTTT.

V gene TRBV3-1 combines with J gene TRBJ2-1, with 8 bases matching TRBD2. J gave up 4 bases and V 1 base, and 6 bases lay outside the gene matches. The CDR3 sequence is 16 residues long. Germline CDR1 is LGHDT and CDR2 is YNNKEL (reference sequence). This chain's CDR3 is CASSQGLLADYNEQFF. As DNA, the CDR3 is TGTGCCAGCAGCCAAGGTCTACTAGCGGATTACAATGAGCAGTTCTTC.

The chain has TRBV7-2 and TRBJ2-1; 13 bases agree with TRBD2. The CDR3 consists of 16 residues. V dropped 5 bases and J dropped 10; count of bases not matched to a gene: 11. Germline loops: CDR1 SGHTA, CDR2 FQGNSA. The CDR3 sequence: CASSPEPGGLAGEQFF. CDR3 in DNA: TGTGCCAGCAGCCCGGAGCCTGGGGGACTAGCGGGGGAGCAGTTCTTC.

The chain joins TRBV10-2 to TRBJ1-3; D perhaps matches TRBD1 (5 bases). This CDR3 contains 15 residues. V was pared by 4 bases and J by 0 bases, with 10 bases between. Per germline, CDR1 WSHSY and CDR2 SAAADI. CDR3 residues: CASSAQALSGNTIYF. CDR3 DNA sequence: TGCGCCAGCAGTGCACAGGCCCTCTCTGGAAACACCATATATTTT.

DNA of the CDR3: TGCAGTGCTAGACCAGGGACAGTAGAGACCCAGTACTTC. Residues: CSARPGTVETQYF. The V call is TRBV20-1, the J call TRBJ2-5; TRBD1 aligns across 7 bases. The CDR3 loop spans 13 amino acids. CDR1 and CDR2 from the germline V gene are DFQATT and SNEGSKA (reference sequence). V lost 2 bases to trimming and J lost 4 bases; unmatched junction nucleotides: 4.

This clonotype was observed many times. The V call is TRBV10-3, the J call TRBJ1-2; no definite D call. Trimming left V 4 bases short and J 5 bases short, with 11 bases between. Germline assignment: CDR1 ENHRY and CDR2 SYGVKD. The CDR3 runs to 13 residues. The CDR3 protein is CAISAGVDYGYTF. DNA for the CDR3: TGTGCCATCAGTGCCGGAGTAGATTATGGCTACACCTTC.

The chain links TRBV6-1 to TRBJ2-7; 7 nucleotides agree with TRBD1. Unmatched junction bases numbered 3, after V lost 4 bases and J lost 3 bases. This CDR3 has 13 amino acids. Per germline, CDR1 MNHNS and CDR2 SASEGT. CDR3 loop: CASSAGTVYEQYF. CDR3 sequence (DNA): TGTGCCAGCAGTGCGGGGACAGTCTACGAGCAGTACTTC.

This chain connects TRBV7-2 to TRBJ2-3, with D unclear. CDR1 is SGHTA and CDR2 is FQGNSA in the germline V gene. This CDR3 has 17 amino acids. Trimming shortened V by 5 bases and J by 2 bases, and 20 bases separated the two germline ends. The CDR3 is CASSPQRWGLNTDTQYF. In nucleotides, the CDR3 is TGTGCCAGCAGCCCTCAGAGATGGGGTCTTAACACAGATACGCAGTATTTT.